The present TCR beta chain was sequenced within a study of blood T cells in healthy people across ages. Study outcomes and limitations: Among long-lived donors, naive CD4+ cells were more numerous and diversity higher than in aged donors. Because sorting was not performed, PBMCs prevented conclusive naive versus antigen-experienced comparison. Older age coincided with a roughly linear decline in TCR beta diversity per million T cells.

On this clonotype itself: What it binds is not known.

The CDR3 contains 12 residues. V was pared by 6 bases and J by 7 bases, with 12 bases between. Germline values: CDR1 SEHNR, CDR2 FQNEAQ (reference sequence). With a J-beta primer mix and a sample-barcoded 5' primer, a second PCR ran about 6 to 11 cycles. The study obtained at least 2.5 million CDR3-containing paired-end reads from every sample. MiXCR, run by TCRdb on the 5' RACE reads, gives a single entry per CDR3 protein. The table records under 1,000,000 distinct CDR3 sequences, 35% to 40% of them present only once. This clonotype was sampled from a man aged 18 to 29 in good health. The source material was blood. V gene TRBV7-9 combines with J gene TRBJ2-5; D call uncertain. The CDR3 DNA reads as TGTGCCAGCAGTGCCGATCGACGGACCCAGTACTTC. It yields the protein CASSADRRTQYF. The variable domain in full, with the rest retrieved from reference TRBV7-9 and TRBJ2-5, is DTGVSQNPRHKITKRGQNVTFRCDPISEHNRLYWYRQTLGQGPEFLTYFQNEAQLEKSRLLSDRFSAERPKGSFSTLEIQRTEQGDSAMYLCASSADRRTQYFGPGTRLLVL.